This TCR beta chain was captured by sequencing in a study of T cell responses to AZD1222 COVID-19 vaccine. Study summary: Both about-4-week and about-12-week second-dose recipients were combined. Broader study findings: Every sample of the repertoires postdated the peak T cell response. Regions 160-218 and 743-854 held dominance among vaccine-associated CD4 TCRs, which spanned spike.

Remarks on this clone: Its antigen remains unidentified.

Measured with immunoSEQ multiplex PCR; TCRdb has only the in-frame clones, and not every one. The sample gives around 180,000 clones, 80% to 90% of which show up once; 6.9% is in the top ten. V gave up 3 bases and J gave up 6 bases, with 10 bases separating them. CDR1 is SGDLS, CDR2 YYNGEE, per germline. The CDR3 has 13 amino acids. The chain uses TRBV9 and TRBJ2-1; possible D gene TRBD1, 6 bases. The sequencing here drew on peripheral blood, taken on day 0 of AZD1222 vaccination. This clonotype was obtained from an adult in good health. The CDR3 sequence: CASSEGVGNEQFF. The CDR3 region has the DNA TGTGCCAGCAGCGAGGGGGTTGGCAATGAGCAGTTCTTC.